This TCR beta chain was sequenced during a study of CD8 T cells in Susac syndrome. Reverse transcription of roughly 0.45 to 1 ug RNA was performed with random hexamers. TCRdb reprocessed the immunoSEQ multiplex PCR reads via MiXCR and lists one record per CDR3 protein. This table holds hundreds of thousands of distinct CDR3 sequences, 95% found once. CDR1 and CDR2 (germline): LGHNT, FRNRAP. Trimming shortened V by 3 bases and J by 3 bases, and 12 bases separated the two germline ends. CDR3 length equals 15 residues. Sequenced input: CD4+ T cells from PBMCs. This chain connects TRBV12-5 to TRBJ1-5; perhaps TRBD1 as D (5 bases). This TCR was recovered from a human donor with multiple sclerosis. CDR3 residues: CASGFGGADNQPQHF. CDR3 bases: TGTGCTAGTGGTTTTGGCGGGGCAGACAATCAGCCCCAGCATTTT.